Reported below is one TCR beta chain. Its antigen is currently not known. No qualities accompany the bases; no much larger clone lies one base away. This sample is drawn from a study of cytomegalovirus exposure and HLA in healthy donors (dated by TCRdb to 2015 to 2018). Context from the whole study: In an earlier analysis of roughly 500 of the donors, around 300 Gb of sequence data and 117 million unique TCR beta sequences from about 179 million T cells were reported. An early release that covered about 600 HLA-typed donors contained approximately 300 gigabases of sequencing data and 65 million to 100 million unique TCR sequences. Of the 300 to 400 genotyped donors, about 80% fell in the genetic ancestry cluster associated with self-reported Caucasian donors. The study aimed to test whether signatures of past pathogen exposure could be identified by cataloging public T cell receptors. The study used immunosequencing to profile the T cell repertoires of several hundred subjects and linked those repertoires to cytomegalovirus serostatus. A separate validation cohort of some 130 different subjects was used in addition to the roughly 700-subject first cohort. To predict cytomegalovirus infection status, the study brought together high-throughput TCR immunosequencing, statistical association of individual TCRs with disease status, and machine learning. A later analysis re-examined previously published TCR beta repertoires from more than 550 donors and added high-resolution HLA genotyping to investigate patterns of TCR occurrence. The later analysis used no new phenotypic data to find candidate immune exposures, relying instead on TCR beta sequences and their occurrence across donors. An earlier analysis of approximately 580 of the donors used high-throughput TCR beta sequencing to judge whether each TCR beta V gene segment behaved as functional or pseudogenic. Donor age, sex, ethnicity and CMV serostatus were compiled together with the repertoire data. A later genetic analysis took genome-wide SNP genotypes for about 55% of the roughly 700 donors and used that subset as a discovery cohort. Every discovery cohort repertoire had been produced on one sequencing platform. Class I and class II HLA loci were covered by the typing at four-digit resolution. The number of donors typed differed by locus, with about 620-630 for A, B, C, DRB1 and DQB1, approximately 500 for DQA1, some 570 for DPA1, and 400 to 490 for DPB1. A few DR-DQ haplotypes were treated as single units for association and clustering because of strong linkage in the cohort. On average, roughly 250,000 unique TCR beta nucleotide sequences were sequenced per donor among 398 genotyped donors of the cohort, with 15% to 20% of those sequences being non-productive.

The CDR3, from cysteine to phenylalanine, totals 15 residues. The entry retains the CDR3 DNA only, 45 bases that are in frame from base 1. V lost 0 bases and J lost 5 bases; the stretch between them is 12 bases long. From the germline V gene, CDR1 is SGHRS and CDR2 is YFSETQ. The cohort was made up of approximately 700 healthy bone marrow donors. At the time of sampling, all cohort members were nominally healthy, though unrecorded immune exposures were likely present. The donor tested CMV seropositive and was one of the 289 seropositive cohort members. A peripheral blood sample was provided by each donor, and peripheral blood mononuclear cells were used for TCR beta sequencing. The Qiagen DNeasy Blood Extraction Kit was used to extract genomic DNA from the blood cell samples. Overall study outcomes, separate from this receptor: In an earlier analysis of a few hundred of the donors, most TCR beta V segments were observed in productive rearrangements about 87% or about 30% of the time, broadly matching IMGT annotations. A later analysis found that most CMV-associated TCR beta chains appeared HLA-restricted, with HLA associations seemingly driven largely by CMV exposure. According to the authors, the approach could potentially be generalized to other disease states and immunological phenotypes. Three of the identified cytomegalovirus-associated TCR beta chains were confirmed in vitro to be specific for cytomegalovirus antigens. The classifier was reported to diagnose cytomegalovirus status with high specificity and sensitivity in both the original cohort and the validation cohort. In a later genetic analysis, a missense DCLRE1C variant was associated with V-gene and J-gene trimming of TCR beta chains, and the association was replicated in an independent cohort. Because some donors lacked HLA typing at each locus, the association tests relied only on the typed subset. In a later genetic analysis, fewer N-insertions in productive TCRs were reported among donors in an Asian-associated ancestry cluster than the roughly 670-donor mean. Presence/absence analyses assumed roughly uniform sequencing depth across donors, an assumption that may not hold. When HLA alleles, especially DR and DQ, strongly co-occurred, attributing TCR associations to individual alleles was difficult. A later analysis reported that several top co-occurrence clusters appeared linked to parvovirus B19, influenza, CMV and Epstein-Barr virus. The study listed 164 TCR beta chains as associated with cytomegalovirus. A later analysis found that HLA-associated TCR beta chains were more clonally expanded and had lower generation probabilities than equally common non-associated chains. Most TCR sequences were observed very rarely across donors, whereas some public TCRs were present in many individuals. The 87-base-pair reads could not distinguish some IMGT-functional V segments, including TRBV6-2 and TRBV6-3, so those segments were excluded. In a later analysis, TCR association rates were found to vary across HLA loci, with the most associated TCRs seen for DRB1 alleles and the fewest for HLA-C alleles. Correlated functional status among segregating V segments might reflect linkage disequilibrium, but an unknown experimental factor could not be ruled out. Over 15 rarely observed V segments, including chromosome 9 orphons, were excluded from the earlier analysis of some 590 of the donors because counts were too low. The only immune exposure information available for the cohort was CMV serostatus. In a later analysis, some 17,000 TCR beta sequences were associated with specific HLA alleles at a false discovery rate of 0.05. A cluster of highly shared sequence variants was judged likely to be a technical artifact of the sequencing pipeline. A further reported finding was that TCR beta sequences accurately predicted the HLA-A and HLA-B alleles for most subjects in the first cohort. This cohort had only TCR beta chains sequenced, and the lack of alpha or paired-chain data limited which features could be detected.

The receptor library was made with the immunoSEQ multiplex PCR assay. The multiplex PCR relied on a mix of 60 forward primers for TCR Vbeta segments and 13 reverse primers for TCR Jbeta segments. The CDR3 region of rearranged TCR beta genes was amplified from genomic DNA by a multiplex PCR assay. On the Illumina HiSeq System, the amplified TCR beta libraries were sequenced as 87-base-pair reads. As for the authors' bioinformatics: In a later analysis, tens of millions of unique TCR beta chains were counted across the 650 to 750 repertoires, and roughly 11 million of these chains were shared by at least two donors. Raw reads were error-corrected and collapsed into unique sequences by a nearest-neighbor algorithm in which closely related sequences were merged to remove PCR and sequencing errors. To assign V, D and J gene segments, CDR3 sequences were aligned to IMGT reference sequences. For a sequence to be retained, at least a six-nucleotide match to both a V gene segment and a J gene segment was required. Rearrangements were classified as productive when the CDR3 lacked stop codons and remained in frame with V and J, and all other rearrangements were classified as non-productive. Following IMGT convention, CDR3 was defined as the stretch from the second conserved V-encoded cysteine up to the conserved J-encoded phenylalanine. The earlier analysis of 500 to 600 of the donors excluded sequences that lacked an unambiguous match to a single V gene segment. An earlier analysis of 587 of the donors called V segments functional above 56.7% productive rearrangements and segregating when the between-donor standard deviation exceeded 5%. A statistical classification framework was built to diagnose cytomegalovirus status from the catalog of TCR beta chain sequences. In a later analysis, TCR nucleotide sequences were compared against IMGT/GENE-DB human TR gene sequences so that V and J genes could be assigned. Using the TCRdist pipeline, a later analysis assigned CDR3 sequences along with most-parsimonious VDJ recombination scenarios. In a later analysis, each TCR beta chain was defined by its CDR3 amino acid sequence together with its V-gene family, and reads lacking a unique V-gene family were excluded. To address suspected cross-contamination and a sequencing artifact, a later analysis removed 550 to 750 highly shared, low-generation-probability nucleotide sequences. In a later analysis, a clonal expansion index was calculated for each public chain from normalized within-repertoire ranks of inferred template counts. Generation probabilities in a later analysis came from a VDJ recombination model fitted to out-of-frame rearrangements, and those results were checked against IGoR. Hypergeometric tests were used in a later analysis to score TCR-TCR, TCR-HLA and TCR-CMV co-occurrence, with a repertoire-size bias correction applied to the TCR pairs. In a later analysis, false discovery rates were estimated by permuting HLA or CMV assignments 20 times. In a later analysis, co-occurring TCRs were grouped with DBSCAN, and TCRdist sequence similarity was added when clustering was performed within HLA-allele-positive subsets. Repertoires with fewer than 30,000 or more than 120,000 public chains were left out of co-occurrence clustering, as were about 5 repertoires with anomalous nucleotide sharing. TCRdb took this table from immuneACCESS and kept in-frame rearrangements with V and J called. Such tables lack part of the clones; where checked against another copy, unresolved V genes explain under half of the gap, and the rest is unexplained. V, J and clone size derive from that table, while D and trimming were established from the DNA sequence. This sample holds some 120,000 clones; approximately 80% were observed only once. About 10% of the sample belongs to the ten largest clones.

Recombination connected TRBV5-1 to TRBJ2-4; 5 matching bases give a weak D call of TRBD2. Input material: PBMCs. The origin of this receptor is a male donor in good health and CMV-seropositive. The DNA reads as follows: TGCGCCAGCAGCTTGGTCCCGGGGTCCCAAAACATTCAGTACTTC. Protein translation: CASSLVPGSQNIQYF. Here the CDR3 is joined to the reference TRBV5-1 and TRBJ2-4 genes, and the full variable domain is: KAGVTQTPRYLIKTRGQQVTLSCSPISGHRSVSWYQQTPGQGLQFLFEYFSETQRNKGNFPGRFSGRQFSNSRSEMNVSTLELGDSALYLCASSLVPGSQNIQYFGAGTRLSVL.